This T cell receptor beta chain is from a study of response to subunit inactivated influenza vaccine. This CDR3 has 15 amino acids. CDR1 and CDR2 from the germline V gene are SGHAT and FQNNGV. The V gene end was trimmed by 3 bases and the J gene end by 5 bases; junction bases not matched to a gene: 5. TCRdb processed the RT-PCR reads anew with MiXCR; each CDR3 protein has one entry. In the table there are about 830,000 distinct CDR3 sequences, around a sixth of which are singletons. The V gene is TRBV11-2, the J gene TRBJ2-2, with 8 bases fitting TRBD2. The sample here was PBMCs from blood, taken 5 days after vaccination. The sequence was obtained from a man aged 50 or older who received an inactivated influenza vaccine. For the CDR3, the DNA is TGTGCCAGCAGCTTTGCCGGGACTAGGACCGGGGAGCTGTTTTTT. Encoded protein: CASSFAGTRTGELFF.